The present entry profiles one T cell receptor beta chain with its context. The antigen is undetermined. This specimen belongs to a study of somatic mutations in cytotoxic T cells in rheumatoid arthritis. Study outcomes and limitations: Antigens targeted by the expanded CD8+ clones were unknown.

The CDR3 totals 15 residues. The germline V gene encodes CDR1 SGDLS and CDR2 YYNGEE. V was pared by 3 bases and J by 2 bases, with 15 bases between. TCRdb's copy holds only in-frame clones and misses some; the assay was immunoSEQ multiplex PCR. This sample carries 17,000 or so clones, roughly 80% of them seen once, and the ten largest clones take around 4.8%. The specimen sequenced was CD8+ T cells sorted from blood. This sequence joins TRBV9 and TRBJ2-7, with D tentatively TRBD1 (5 bases). This TCR was recovered from an adult with rheumatoid arthritis. The CDR3 is CASSATDERTYEQYF. As DNA, the CDR3 is TGTGCCAGCAGCGCGACAGATGAGCGCACCTACGAGCAGTACTTC.